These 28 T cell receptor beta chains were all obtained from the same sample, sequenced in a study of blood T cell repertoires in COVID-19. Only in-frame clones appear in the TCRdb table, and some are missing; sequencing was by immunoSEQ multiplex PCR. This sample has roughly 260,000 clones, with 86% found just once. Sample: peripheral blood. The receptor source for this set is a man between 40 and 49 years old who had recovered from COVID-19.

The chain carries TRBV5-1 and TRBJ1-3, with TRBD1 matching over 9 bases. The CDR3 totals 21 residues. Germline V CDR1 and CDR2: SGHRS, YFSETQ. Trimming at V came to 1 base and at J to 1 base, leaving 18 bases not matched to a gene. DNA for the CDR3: TGCGCCAGCAGCTTGTTGGTTAGTGGAACAGGGGGCGCGAGTTCTGGAAACACCATATATTTT. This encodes CASSLLVSGTGGASSGNTIYF.

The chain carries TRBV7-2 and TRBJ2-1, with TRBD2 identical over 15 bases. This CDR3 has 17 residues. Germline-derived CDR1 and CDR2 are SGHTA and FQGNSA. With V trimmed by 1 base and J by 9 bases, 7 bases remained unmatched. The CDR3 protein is CASSLEIGLAGGSEQFF. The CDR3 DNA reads TGTGCCAGCAGCTTAGAAATTGGACTAGCGGGGGGGAGTGAGCAGTTCTTC.

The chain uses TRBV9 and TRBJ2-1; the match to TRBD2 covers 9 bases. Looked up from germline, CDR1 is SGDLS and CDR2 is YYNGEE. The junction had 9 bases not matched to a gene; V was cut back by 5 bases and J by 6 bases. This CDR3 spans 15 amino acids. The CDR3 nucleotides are TGTGCCAGCAGTCCCGAGACTAGCGGTATCAATGAGCAGTTCTTC. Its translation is CASSPETSGINEQFF.

The DNA for the CDR3 is TGTGCCAGTAGTACCTTGAACACTGAAGCTTTCTTT. It yields the protein CASSTLNTEAFF. V gene TRBV19 combines with J gene TRBJ1-1; D is uncertain. V was pared by 4 bases and J by 0 bases, with 3 bases between. The CDR3 is made up of 12 amino acids. From germline, CDR1 is LNHDA and CDR2 SQIVND (reference sequence).

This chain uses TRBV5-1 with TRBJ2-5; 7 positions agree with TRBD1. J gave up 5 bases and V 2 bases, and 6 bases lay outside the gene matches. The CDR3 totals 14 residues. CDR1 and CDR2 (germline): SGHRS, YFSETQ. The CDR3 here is CASSFRGLGETQYF. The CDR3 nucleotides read TGCGCCAGCAGCTTTAGGGGGCTGGGCGAGACCCAGTACTTC.

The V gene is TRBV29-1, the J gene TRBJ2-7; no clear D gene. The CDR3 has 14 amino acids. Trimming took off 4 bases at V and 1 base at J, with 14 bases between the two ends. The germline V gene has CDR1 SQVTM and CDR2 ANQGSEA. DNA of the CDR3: TGCAGCGTTGCTCCTCGGCGGAATTCCTACGAGCAGTACTTC. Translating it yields CSVAPRRNSYEQYF.

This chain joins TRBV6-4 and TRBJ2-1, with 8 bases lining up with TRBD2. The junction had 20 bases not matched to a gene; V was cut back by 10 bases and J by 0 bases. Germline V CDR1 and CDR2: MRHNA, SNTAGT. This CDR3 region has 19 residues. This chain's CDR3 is CAIDNQKSGSDLSYNEQFF. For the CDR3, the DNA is TGTGCCATCGACAACCAAAAGAGCGGGAGCGATCTCTCCTACAATGAGCAGTTCTTC.

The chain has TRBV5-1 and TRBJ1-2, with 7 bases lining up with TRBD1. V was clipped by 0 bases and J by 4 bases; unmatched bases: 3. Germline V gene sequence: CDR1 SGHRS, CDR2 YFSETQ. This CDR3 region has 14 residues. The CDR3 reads CASSLEGASYGYTF. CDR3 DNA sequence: TGCGCCAGCAGCTTGGAGGGGGCGAGCTATGGCTACACCTTC.

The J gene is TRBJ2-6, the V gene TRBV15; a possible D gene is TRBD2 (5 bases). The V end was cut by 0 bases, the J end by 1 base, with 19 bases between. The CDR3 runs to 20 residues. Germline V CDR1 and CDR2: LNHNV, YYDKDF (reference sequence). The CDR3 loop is CATSRDPGRTGSSGANVLTF. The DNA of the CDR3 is TGTGCCACCAGCAGAGATCCAGGTCGAACGGGGTCGTCTGGGGCCAACGTCCTGACTTTC.

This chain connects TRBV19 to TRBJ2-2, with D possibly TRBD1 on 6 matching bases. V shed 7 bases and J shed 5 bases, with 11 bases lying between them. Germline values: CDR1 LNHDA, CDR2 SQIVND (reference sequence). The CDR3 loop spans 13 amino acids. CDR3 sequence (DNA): TGTGCCAGTACCAGGGGAAAAACCGGGGAGCTGTTTTTT. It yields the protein CASTRGKTGELFF.

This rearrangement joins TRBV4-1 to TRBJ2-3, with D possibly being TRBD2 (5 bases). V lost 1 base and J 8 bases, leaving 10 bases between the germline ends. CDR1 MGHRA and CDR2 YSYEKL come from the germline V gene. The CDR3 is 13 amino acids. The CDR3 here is CASSQVLAGTQYF. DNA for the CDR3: TGCGCCAGCAGCCAAGTGCTAGCAGGTACGCAGTATTTT.

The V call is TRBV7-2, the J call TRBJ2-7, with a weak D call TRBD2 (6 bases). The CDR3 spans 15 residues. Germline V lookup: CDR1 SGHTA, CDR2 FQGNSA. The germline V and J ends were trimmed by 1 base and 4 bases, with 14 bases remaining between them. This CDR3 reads CASSLEPGRTYEQYF. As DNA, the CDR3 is TGTGCCAGCAGCTTAGAACCTGGGAGGACGTACGAGCAGTACTTC.

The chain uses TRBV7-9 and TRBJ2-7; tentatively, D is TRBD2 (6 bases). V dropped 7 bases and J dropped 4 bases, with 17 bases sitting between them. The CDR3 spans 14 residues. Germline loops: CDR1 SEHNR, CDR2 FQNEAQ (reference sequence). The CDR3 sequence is CASIGGGTSYEQYF. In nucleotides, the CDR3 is TGTGCCAGCATCGGAGGCGGGACGTCATACGAGCAGTACTTC.

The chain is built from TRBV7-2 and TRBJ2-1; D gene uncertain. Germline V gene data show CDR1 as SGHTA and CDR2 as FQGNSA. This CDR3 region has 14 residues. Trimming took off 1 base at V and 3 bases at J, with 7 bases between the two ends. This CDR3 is CASSLGVGYNEQFF. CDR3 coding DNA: TGTGCCAGCAGCTTAGGAGTCGGCTACAATGAGCAGTTCTTC.

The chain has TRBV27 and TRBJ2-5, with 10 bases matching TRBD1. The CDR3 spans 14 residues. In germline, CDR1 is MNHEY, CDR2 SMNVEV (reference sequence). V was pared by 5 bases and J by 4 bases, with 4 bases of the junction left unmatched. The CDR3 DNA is TGTGCCAGCAGTCTGGGACAGGGGATAGAGACCCAGTACTTC. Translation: CASSLGQGIETQYF.

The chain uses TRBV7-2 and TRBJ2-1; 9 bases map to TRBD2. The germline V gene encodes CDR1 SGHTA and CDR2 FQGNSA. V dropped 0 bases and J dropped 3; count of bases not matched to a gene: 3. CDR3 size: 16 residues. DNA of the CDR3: TGTGCCAGCAGCTTAGCTGCGGGGGGGGGCTACAATGAGCAGTTCTTC. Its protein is CASSLAAGGGYNEQFF.

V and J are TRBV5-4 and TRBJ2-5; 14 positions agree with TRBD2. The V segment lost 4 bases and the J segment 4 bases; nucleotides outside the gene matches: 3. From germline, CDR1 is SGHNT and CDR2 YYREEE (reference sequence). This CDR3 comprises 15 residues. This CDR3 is CASSTGLAGGETQYF. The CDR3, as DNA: TGTGCCAGCAGCACAGGACTAGCGGGAGGAGAGACCCAGTACTTC.

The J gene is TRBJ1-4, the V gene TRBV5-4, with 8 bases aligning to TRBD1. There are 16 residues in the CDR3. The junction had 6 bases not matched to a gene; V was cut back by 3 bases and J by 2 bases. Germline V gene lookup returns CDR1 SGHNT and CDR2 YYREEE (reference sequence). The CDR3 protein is CASSSGQGRTNEKLFF. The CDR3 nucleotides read TGTGCCAGCAGCTCAGGACAGGGTCGCACTAATGAAAAACTGTTTTTT.

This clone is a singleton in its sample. The CDR3 sequence: CATSVGGADTGELFF. The CDR3 DNA reads TGTGCCACCAGTGTTGGGGGCGCGGACACCGGGGAGCTGTTTTTT. The V gene is TRBV24-1, the J gene TRBJ2-2; the D gene is possibly TRBD1 (6 bases). Trimming removed 5 bases from V and 3 bases from J, with 12 bases in between. Germline V gives CDR1 KGHDR, CDR2 SFDVKD. The length of the CDR3 is 15 residues.

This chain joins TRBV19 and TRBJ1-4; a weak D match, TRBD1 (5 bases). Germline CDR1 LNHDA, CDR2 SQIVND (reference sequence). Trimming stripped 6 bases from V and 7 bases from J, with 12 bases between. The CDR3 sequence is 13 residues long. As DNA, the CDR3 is TGTGCCAGTAGGAACATGGGGGGTGAAAAACTGTTTTTT. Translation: CASRNMGGEKLFF.

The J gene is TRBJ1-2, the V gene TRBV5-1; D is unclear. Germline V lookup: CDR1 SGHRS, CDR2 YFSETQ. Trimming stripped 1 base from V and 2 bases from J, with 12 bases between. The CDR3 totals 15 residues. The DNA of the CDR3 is TGCGCCAGCAGCTTGAGGCTGGGCGAAAACTATGGCTACACCTTC. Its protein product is CASSLRLGENYGYTF.

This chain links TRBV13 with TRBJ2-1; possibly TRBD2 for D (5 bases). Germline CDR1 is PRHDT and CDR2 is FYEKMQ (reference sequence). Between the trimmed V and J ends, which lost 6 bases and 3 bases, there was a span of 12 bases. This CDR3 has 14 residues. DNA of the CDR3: TGTGCCAGCAGGTCCTCGGGGAACTACAATGAGCAGTTCTTC. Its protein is CASRSSGNYNEQFF.

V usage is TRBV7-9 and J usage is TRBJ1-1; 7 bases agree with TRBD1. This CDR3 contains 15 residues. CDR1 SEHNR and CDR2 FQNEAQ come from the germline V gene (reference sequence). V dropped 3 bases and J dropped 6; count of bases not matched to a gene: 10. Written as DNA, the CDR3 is TGTGCCAGCAGCTTCACGGACAGGTGGGCTGCTGAAGCTTTCTTT. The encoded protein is CASSFTDRWAAEAFF.

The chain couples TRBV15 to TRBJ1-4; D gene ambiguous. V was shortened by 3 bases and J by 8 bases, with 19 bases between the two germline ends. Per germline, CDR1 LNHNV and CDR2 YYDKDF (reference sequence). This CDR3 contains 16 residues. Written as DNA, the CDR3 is TGTGCCACCAGCAGCTTCACGGAGAGTCCTAGGGAAAAACTGTTTTTT. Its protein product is CATSSFTESPREKLFF.

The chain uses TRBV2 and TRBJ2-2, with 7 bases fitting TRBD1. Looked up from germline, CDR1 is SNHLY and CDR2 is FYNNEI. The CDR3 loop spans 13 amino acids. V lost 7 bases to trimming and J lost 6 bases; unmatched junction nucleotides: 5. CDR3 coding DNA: TGTGCCAGCAATGAGGGGGCGGCCGGGGAGCTGTTTTTT. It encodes CASNEGAAGELFF.

CDR3 in DNA: TGCGCCAGCAGTCAATCCCAGGGGCGCATTCTTAGCTCTGGAAACACCATATATTTT. Translating gives CASSQSQGRILSSGNTIYF. V gene TRBV23-1 combines with J gene TRBJ1-3; possible D gene TRBD1, 6 bases. TRBV23-1 qualifies as an ORF whose function is uncertain. V was trimmed by 0 bases and J by 0 bases, leaving 18 bases between them. This CDR3 has 19 residues.

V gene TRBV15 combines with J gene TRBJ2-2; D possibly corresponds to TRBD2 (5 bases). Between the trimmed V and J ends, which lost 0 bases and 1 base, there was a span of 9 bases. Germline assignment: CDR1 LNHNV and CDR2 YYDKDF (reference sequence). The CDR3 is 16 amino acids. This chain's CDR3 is CATSRDHAGNTGELFF. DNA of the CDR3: TGTGCCACCAGCAGAGATCATGCGGGGAACACCGGGGAGCTGTTTTTT. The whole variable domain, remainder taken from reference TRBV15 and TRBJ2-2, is DAMVIQNPRYQVTQFGKPVTLSCSQTLNHNVMYWYQQKSSQAPKLLFHYYDKDFNNEADTPDNFQSRRPNTSFCFLDIRSPGLGDTAMYLCATSRDHAGNTGELFFGEGSRLTVL.

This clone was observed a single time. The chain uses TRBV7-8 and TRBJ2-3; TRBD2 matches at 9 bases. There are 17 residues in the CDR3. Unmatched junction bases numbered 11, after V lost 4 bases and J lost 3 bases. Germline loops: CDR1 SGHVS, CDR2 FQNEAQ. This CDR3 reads CASSSPAGGQDTDTQYF. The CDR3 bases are TGTGCCAGCAGCTCACCCGCGGGGGGGCAGGATACAGATACGCAGTATTTT.